The 5 T cell receptor beta chains in this list originate from one sample, sequenced in a study of blood T cell repertoires in COVID-19. Measured with immunoSEQ multiplex PCR; TCRdb has only the in-frame clones, and not every one. The data hold over 80,000 clones, with 87% observed a single time. Sequencing was carried out using peripheral blood. These receptor sequences come from a human donor in a cohort sampled during active COVID-19.

This clone has a handful of counts. The V call is TRBV15, the J call TRBJ2-5; D not certain. V gave up 5 bases and J gave up 4 bases, with 8 bases separating them. Germline V gene lookup returns CDR1 LNHNV and CDR2 YYDKDF (reference sequence). CDR3 length: 12 amino acids. Written as DNA, the CDR3 is TGTGCCACCAGCCTACCCTTAGAGACCCAGTACTTC. This encodes CATSLPLETQYF. The variable domain in full, with the rest retrieved from reference TRBV15 and TRBJ2-5, is DAMVIQNPRYQVTQFGKPVTLSCSQTLNHNVMYWYQQKSSQAPKLLFHYYDKDFNNEADTPDNFQSRRPNTSFCFLDIRSPGLGDTAMYLCATSLPLETQYFGPGTRLLVL.

This clone was observed once. The J gene is TRBJ2-1, the V gene TRBV7-3; 10 nucleotides align to TRBD2. The CDR3 loop spans 17 amino acids. With V trimmed by 6 bases and J by 6 bases, 14 bases remained unmatched. Per the germline V gene, CDR1 is SGHTA and CDR2 is FQGTGA. CDR3: CASSFTLAGGVGNEQFF. CDR3 sequence (DNA): TGTGCCAGCAGTTTTACATTAGCGGGAGGTGTGGGCAATGAGCAGTTCTTC.

V and J are TRBV4-3 and TRBJ1-3, with D perhaps matching TRBD1 (5 bases). Germline V gene data show CDR1 as LGHNA and CDR2 as YSLEER. This CDR3 has 16 residues. Trimming shortened V by 1 base and J by 0 bases, and 10 bases separated the two germline ends. In nucleotides, the CDR3 is TGCGCCAGCAGCCAAGTTGGAGGGGCCTCTGGAAACACCATATATTTT. Encoded protein: CASSQVGGASGNTIYF.

The chain joins TRBV5-1 to TRBJ2-1, with 13 bases lining up with TRBD2. Losses at the gene ends were 9 bases for V and 5 bases for J; bases not matched to a gene: 5. Looked up from germline, CDR1 is SGHRS and CDR2 is YFSETQ. CDR3 length: 14 amino acids. The CDR3 DNA follows: TGCGCCACCCGGACTAGCGGGAGCGACAATGAGCAGTTCTTC. Translation gives CATRTSGSDNEQFF. Full variable domain (missing parts from reference TRBV5-1 and TRBJ2-1): KAGVTQTPRYLIKTRGQQVTLSCSPISGHRSVSWYQQTPGQGLQFLFEYFSETQRNKGNFPGRFSGRQFSNSRSEMNVSTLELGDSALYLCATRTSGSDNEQFFGPGTRLTVL.

V usage is TRBV7-9 and J usage is TRBJ1-2; D not certain. Per the germline V gene, CDR1 is SEHNR and CDR2 is FQNEAQ (reference sequence). There are 14 residues in the CDR3. Trimming pared 4 bases from V and 5 bases from J, leaving 14 bases between. CDR3 nucleotide sequence: TGTGCCAGCAGCTCTCTCCGGGAGAGATATGGCTACACCTTC. It is translated as CASSSLRERYGYTF.